This TCR beta chain derives from a study of vaccination effects on CD4 cells after COVID-19. CDR1 is SNHLY and CDR2 is FYNNEI in the germline V gene. V was trimmed by 4 bases and J by 8 bases, leaving 9 bases between them. CDR3 length: 11 amino acids. The protocol was immunoSEQ multiplex PCR, while the TCRdb copy is restricted to in-frame clones and leaves out a portion. The table has over 50,000 clones, approximately 80% seen once. Antigen-specific CD4+ T cell clonotypes were called by their expansion after viral peptide-pool culture in ViraFEST. Subsequent to less than twelve days of culture, CD4+ T cells were isolated. Vaccine recipients, nucleocapsid antibody negative, had no prior SARS-CoV-2 infection. It was with roughly 9.5 IU/ml IL-2 and around 9.9 ug/ml peptides that some 1.9 million PBMC per well were cultured. To note about this clone: Its cognate antigen is unknown.

This clonotype originated in a human donor who received a COVID-19 vaccine. The chain combines TRBV2 with TRBJ2-7; D not resolved. The material sequenced was CD4+ T cells from PBMCs cultured with HCoV-229E spike peptides, taken before COVID-19 vaccination. The chain's CDR3 is CASSVQVKQYV. CDR3 bases: TGTGCCAGCAGTGTGCAGGTAAAGCAGTACGTC.